The T cell receptor (beta chain) described here comes from a study of beta chain features in type 1 diabetes. Study-level points and caveats: When Type 1 diabetes patients were examined, their TCRB CDR3s proved moderately but significantly shorter in all four CD4+ subsets.

The entirety of the isolated RNA underwent reverse transcription, so expressed TCRB transcripts were sequenced. Approximately 3.5 million reads, on average, came from each naive, central memory and regulatory T cell sample. Profiling relied on immunoSEQ multiplex PCR, and the TCRdb table lists in-frame clones only, not all of them. The sample includes under 500,000 clones, 30% of them seen just once. Germline loops: CDR1 SNHLY, CDR2 FYNNEI. V lost 4 bases, J lost 3 bases, and 8 bases stayed unmatched. The CDR3 is made up of 16 amino acids. Concerning this clone itself: Its antigen is undetermined.

Sequencing was done on a sample of naive CD4+ T cells from blood. The sequence came from a man aged 18 to 29 in good health. The chain has TRBV2 and TRBJ2-7; 11 positions match TRBD2. CDR3 amino acids: CASSVGGLAGHYEQYF. In nucleotides, the CDR3 is TGTGCCAGCAGTGTAGGAGGACTAGCGGGCCACTACGAGCAGTACTTC.